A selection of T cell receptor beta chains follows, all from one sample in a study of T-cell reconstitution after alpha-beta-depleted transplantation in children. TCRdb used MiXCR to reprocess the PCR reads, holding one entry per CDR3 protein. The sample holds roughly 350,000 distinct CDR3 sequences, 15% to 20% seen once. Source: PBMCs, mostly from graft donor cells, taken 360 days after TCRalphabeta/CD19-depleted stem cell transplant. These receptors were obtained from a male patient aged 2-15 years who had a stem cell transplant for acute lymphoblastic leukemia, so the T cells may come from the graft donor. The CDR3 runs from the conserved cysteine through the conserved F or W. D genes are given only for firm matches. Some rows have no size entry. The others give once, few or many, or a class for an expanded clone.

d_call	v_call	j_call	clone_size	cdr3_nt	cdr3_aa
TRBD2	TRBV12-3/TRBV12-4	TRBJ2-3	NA	TGTGCCAGCAGTCAAGCCTTAGCGGGAGGACTCAGCACAGATACGCAGTATTTT	CASSQALAGGLSTDTQYF
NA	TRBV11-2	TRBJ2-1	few	TGTGCCAGCAGCTTGGAAGACAGAGCCTACAATGAGCAGTTCTTC	CASSLEDRAYNEQFF
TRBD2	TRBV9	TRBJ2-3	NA	TGTGCCAGCAGCCCTAGCGGGAGAGATACGCAGTATTTT	CASSPSGRDTQYF
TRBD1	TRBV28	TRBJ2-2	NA	TGTGCCAGCAGCGAACCCGGGACAGGGTGGACCGGGGAGCTGTTTTTT	CASSEPGTGWTGELFF
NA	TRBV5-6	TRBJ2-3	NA	TGTGCCAGCAGCTTATGGAAGGATACGCAGTATTTT	CASSLWKDTQYF
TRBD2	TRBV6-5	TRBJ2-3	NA	TGTGCCAGCAGTTACTTGGCGGGAGGGGGCACAGATACGCAGTATTTT	CASSYLAGGGTDTQYF
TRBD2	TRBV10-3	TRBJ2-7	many	TGTGCCATCAGTGAGCCGGGACTAGCCTACGAGCAGTACTTC	CAISEPGLAYEQYF
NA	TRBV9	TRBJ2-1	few	TGTGCCAGCGGAGTTAAGATCCTAAGCTCCTACAATGAGCAGTTCTTC	CASGVKILSSYNEQFF
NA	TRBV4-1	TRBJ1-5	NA	TGCGCCAGCAGCCAAGGGGCAGCTCCCTCTGGCAATCAGCCCCAGCATTTT	CASSQGAAPSGNQPQHF
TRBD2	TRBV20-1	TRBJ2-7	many	TGCAGTGCTAGAGATGGGTGGGAGGGAGTTTCCCCCTACGAGCAGTACTTC	CSARDGWEGVSPYEQYF
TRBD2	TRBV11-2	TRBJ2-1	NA	TGTGCCAGCAACCCCCAACCCCGGCTAGCGGGAGATTACAATGAGCAGTTCTTC	CASNPQPRLAGDYNEQFF
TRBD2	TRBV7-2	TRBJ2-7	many	TGTGCCAGCAGCTACAGACTAGCGGGTAATGACGAGCAGTACTTC	CASSYRLAGNDEQYF
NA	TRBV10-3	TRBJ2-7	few	TGTGCCATCAGTGAGTCAGAGCTCTCCTACGAGCAGTACTTC	CAISESELSYEQYF
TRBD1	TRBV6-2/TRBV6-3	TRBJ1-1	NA	TGTGCCAGCAGTTACGGGACAGCGAACACTGAAGCTTTCTTT	CASSYGTANTEAFF
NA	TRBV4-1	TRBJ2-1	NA	TGCGCCAGCAGCCAAGATCGAGGGTTTTTCTACAATGAGCAGTTCTTC	CASSQDRGFFYNEQFF
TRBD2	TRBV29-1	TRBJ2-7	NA	TGCAGCGTTGCTAGCGGGATATCGTACGAGCAGTACTTC	CSVASGISYEQYF
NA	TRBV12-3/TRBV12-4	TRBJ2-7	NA	TGTGCCAGCAGTTCCGGGACACAAGAGGGCTACGAGCAGTACTTC	CASSSGTQEGYEQYF